The 27 T cell receptor beta chains presented below share a single source sample, sequenced in a study of blood T cell repertoires in COVID-19. Measured with immunoSEQ multiplex PCR; TCRdb has only the in-frame clones, and not every one. The sample yields roughly 250,000 clones, 81% seen once. Sequences were obtained from peripheral blood. The receptors derive from a woman between 55 and 75 years old with active or convalescent COVID-19.

The chain employs TRBV4-1 and TRBJ2-2; 7 nucleotides agree with TRBD1. Trimming removed 1 base from V and 1 base from J; junction bases left unmatched: 6. Germline V lookup: CDR1 MGHRA, CDR2 YSYEKL. This CDR3 is 17 amino acids long. CDR3 nucleotide sequence: TGCGCCAGCAGCCAAGCAGGACAGGTTAGGAACACCGGGGAGCTGTTTTTT. This translates into CASSQAGQVRNTGELFF.

The genes are TRBV11-3 and TRBJ1-2; D ambiguous. The CDR3 totals 17 residues. Germline V gene lookup returns CDR1 SGHNT and CDR2 YENEEA. Trimming shortened V by 5 bases and J by 6 bases, and 25 bases separated the two germline ends. The CDR3 nucleotides read TGTGCCAGCAGCCCAAGCCAGGTCTGGAGGGCAAGGAATGGCTACACCTTC. This codes for CASSPSQVWRARNGYTF.

This chain links TRBV19 with TRBJ1-2, with 9 bases fitting TRBD1. Unmatched junction bases numbered 5, after V lost 6 bases and J lost 3 bases. The CDR3 length is 14 residues. CDR1 is LNHDA and CDR2 is SQIVND in the germline V gene (reference sequence). The CDR3 DNA reads TGTGCCAGTAGACGGACAGGGGAATACTATGGCTACACCTTC. Its protein product is CASRRTGEYYGYTF.

The V and J genes are TRBV5-8 and TRBJ1-2, with a weak D call TRBD1 (5 bases). Germline V lookup: CDR1 SGHTS, CDR2 YDEGEE. Between the trimmed V and J ends, which lost 4 bases and 7 bases, there was a span of 8 bases. The CDR3 spans 11 residues. CDR3: CASSGAAGYTF. In nucleotides, the CDR3 is TGTGCCAGCAGCGGGGCGGCTGGCTACACCTTC. The full variable domain, completed using reference TRBV5-8 and TRBJ1-2, is EAGVTQSPTHLIKTRGQQATLRCSPISGHTSVYWYQQALGLGLQFLLWYDEGEERNRGNFPPRFSGRQFPNYSSELNVNALELEDSALYLCASSGAAGYTFGSGTRLTVV.

The chain couples TRBV30 to TRBJ1-2, with D possibly TRBD1 on 5 matching bases. Trimming shortened V by 3 bases and J by 5 bases, and 10 bases separated the two germline ends. Per the germline V gene, CDR1 is GTSNPN and CDR2 is SVGIG (reference sequence). The CDR3 runs to 12 residues. CDR3 sequence reads: CAWSTGPYGYTF. DNA for the CDR3: TGTGCCTGGAGCACAGGTCCATATGGCTACACCTTC. The variable domain in full, with the rest retrieved from reference TRBV30 and TRBJ1-2, is SQTIHQWPATLVQPVGSPLSLECTVEGTSNPNLYWYRQAAGRGLQLLFYSVGIGQISSEVPQNLSASRPQDRQFILSSKKLLLSDSGFYLCAWSTGPYGYTFGSGTRLTVV.

The rearrangement links TRBV9 to TRBJ2-3, with 11 bases lining up with TRBD2. The CDR3 extends over 15 amino acids. V trimming: 5 bases; J trimming: 5 bases; junction bases outside the gene matches: 7. Germline values: CDR1 SGDLS, CDR2 YYNGEE. CDR3 nucleotides: TGTGCCAGCAGTGGTAGCGGGGGGGCGGAAGATACGCAGTATTTT. Protein sequence: CASSGSGGAEDTQYF.

This clone was seen a few times. The CDR3 here is CASSYRSRTAHEQYF. CDR3 nucleotides: TGTGCCAGCAGTTACAGGTCCCGGACAGCGCACGAGCAGTACTTC. The chain uses TRBV6-2 or TRBV6-3 and TRBJ2-7; TRBD1 might be the D (6 bases). The germline CDR1 and CDR2 sequences are MNHEY and SVGEGT. CDR3 length: 15 amino acids. Trimming removed 2 bases at V and 5 bases at J, with 16 bases between.

V and J are TRBV9 and TRBJ2-5, with D possibly matching TRBD1 (6 bases). Germline V gene sequence: CDR1 SGDLS, CDR2 YYNGEE. V shed 0 bases and J shed 5 bases, with 14 bases lying between them. The CDR3 loop spans 15 amino acids. The CDR3 nucleotides read TGTGCCAGCAGCGTAGACGGACGGCAGGGGGAGACCCAGTACTTC. It translates to CASSVDGRQGETQYF.

The chain employs TRBV19 and TRBJ2-5; TRBD2 matches at 13 bases. V lost 4 bases and J lost 4; bases outside the gene matches: 6. In germline, CDR1 is LNHDA, CDR2 SQIVND (reference sequence). This CDR3 spans 16 amino acids. For the CDR3, the DNA is TGTGCCAGTAGTACACGGACTAGCGGGGGCTTAGAGACCCAGTACTTC. Protein: CASSTRTSGGLETQYF.

This clone was counted once. The chain has TRBV19 and TRBJ1-5; maybe TRBD1 (6 bases). The CDR3 contains 18 residues. The germline V and J ends were trimmed by 0 bases and 4 bases, with 19 bases remaining between them. Germline CDR1 is LNHDA and CDR2 is SQIVND (reference sequence). The CDR3 reads CASSIDGPPTGSNQPQHF. The CDR3 DNA reads TGTGCCAGTAGTATAGATGGCCCCCCCACAGGGAGTAATCAGCCCCAGCATTTT.

This clone was seen a single time. The chain links TRBV7-9 to TRBJ1-4; D is unresolved. The germline V and J ends were trimmed by 5 bases and 8 bases, with 21 bases remaining between them. The CDR3 sequence is 16 residues long. Germline assignment: CDR1 SEHNR and CDR2 FQNEAQ (reference sequence). The CDR3, as DNA: TGTGCCAGCAGCGCCTTTCCCGGGGTGGGTCAGGAAAAACTGTTTTTT. This sequence encodes CASSAFPGVGQEKLFF.

The gene calls are TRBV7-2 and TRBJ2-1; D may be TRBD1 (6 bases). CDR1 and CDR2 from the germline V gene are SGHTA and FQGNSA. CDR3 size: 15 residues. V was cut by 0 bases and J by 7 bases, with 13 bases left in between. CDR3: CASSLAYRVKNEQFF. CDR3 nucleotides: TGTGCCAGCAGCTTAGCATACAGGGTTAAGAATGAGCAGTTCTTC.

This chain links TRBV7-3 with TRBJ2-6; D perhaps matches TRBD2 (5 bases). Trimming removed 0 bases at V and 2 bases at J, with 8 bases between. The CDR3 runs to 16 residues. Germline CDR1 SGHTA, CDR2 FQGTGA. In DNA form, the CDR3 reads TGTGCCAGCAGCTTAACGTCTAGCCCTGGGGCCAACGTCCTGACTTTC. It is translated as CASSLTSSPGANVLTF.

This sequence joins TRBV27 and TRBJ1-4; D remains ambiguous. Per the germline V gene, CDR1 is MNHEY and CDR2 is SMNVEV (reference sequence). This CDR3 is built from 14 residues. The V end lost 6 bases, the J end lost 6 bases, and 14 bases lay between the germline ends. In DNA form, the CDR3 reads TGTGCCAGCAGCCTTACGAGGGCTTATGAAAAACTGTTTTTT. It translates to CASSLTRAYEKLFF.

In the case of this clone: The same CDR3 is also encoded by other DNA sequences in this sample. This rearrangement joins TRBV3-1 (or the pseudogene TRBV3-2) to TRBJ1-5, with D perhaps matching TRBD1 (5 bases). Trimming left V 3 bases short and J 5 bases short, with 8 bases between. Germline V gene data show CDR1 as LGHDT and CDR2 as YNNKEL (reference sequence). CDR3 length: 13 residues. The CDR3 DNA is TGTGCCAGCAGCCAGGGCAGGGATCAGCCCCAGCATTTT. Translating it yields CASSQGRDQPQHF.

V and J are TRBV7-2 and TRBJ2-3; a weak D match, TRBD2 (6 bases). The V gene lost 6 bases and the J gene lost 2 bases, with 21 bases spanning the gap. The CDR3 is 17 amino acids. Germline CDR1 and CDR2: SGHTA and FQGNSA. CDR3 DNA sequence: TGTGCCAGCAGTTTTCGGGGGAAGAGGGGCTTCACAGATACGCAGTATTTT. Its translation: CASSFRGKRGFTDTQYF.

This chain uses TRBV9 with TRBJ2-1; 10 bases are shared with TRBD2. The CDR3 runs to 15 residues. V lost 5 bases to trimming and J lost 8 bases; unmatched junction nucleotides: 10. Germline values: CDR1 SGDLS, CDR2 YYNGEE. As DNA, the CDR3 is TGTGCCAGCAGTCCTAGCGGGGGTAGGAACGATGAGCAGTTCTTC. Protein product: CASSPSGGRNDEQFF. The complete variable domain, with remaining parts taken from reference TRBV9 and TRBJ2-1, reads DSGVTQTPKHLITATGQRVTLRCSPRSGDLSVYWYQQSLDQGLQFLIQYYNGEERAKGNILERFSAQQFPDLHSELNLSSLELGDSALYFCASSPSGGRNDEQFFGPGTRLTVL.

This sequence joins TRBV4-3 and TRBJ1-1, with 7 bases aligning to TRBD1. The germline V gene encodes CDR1 LGHNA and CDR2 YSLEER. J lost 5 bases, V lost 4 bases, and 13 bases had no gene match. This CDR3 is built from 16 residues. The CDR3 sequence is CASSRAATGRITEAFF. CDR3 bases: TGCGCCAGCAGCCGAGCGGCGACAGGGAGGATAACTGAAGCTTTCTTT.

This chain joins TRBV19 and TRBJ2-7; D is uncertain. Germline lookup yields CDR1 LNHDA and CDR2 SQIVND (reference sequence). V lost 1 base and J 6 bases, leaving 10 bases between the germline ends. The CDR3 has 13 amino acids. Here the CDR3 DNA reads TGTGCCAGTAGTATAGGAGGCGTCGGCGAGCAGTACTTC. As protein: CASSIGGVGEQYF.

The V and J genes are TRBV6-2 or TRBV6-3 and TRBJ2-4, with D maybe TRBD2 (7 bases). This CDR3 is 14 amino acids long. Trimming left V 2 bases short and J 7 bases short, with 12 bases between. In germline, CDR1 is MNHEY, CDR2 SVGEGT. The CDR3 here is CASSYVGGPNIQYF. Written as DNA, the CDR3 is TGTGCCAGCAGTTACGTGGGGGGGCCGAACATTCAGTACTTC.

The rearrangement uses TRBV11-1 and TRBJ2-3; the D gene is possibly TRBD2 (5 bases). CDR3 length equals 15 residues. Trimming took 1 base from V and 3 from J, leaving 11 bases between them. CDR1 is SGHAT and CDR2 is FQDESV in the germline V gene (reference sequence). CDR3 sequence reads: CASSLESGRTDTQYF. The CDR3 DNA reads TGTGCCAGCAGCTTAGAGAGTGGGAGAACAGATACGCAGTATTTT.

This clone appeared a few times. J is TRBJ2-2 and V is TRBV9, with TRBD2 matching 9 bases. CDR1 is SGDLS, CDR2 YYNGEE, per germline. This CDR3 region has 16 residues. V shed 4 bases and J 5 bases; nucleotides not matched to a gene: 9. The CDR3 loop reads CASSLSLAGRTGELFF. CDR3 DNA sequence: TGTGCCAGCAGCCTTAGTCTAGCGGGGCGGACCGGGGAGCTGTTTTTT.

V gene TRBV4-1 combines with J gene TRBJ2-3, with TRBD1 matching 10 bases. CDR3 size: 18 residues. The V segment lost 4 bases and the J segment 5 bases; nucleotides outside the gene matches: 15. Germline CDR1 is MGHRA and CDR2 is YSYEKL. In nucleotides, the CDR3 is TGCGCCAGCAGCCGGCCAGGCGGGGGACAGGGGTTCCGAGATACGCAGTATTTT. This codes for CASSRPGGGQGFRDTQYF.

The chain links TRBV5-1 to TRBJ2-1; 9 positions match TRBD1. With V trimmed by 4 bases and J by 1 base, 3 bases remained unmatched. The CDR3 is 15 amino acids. CDR1 is SGHRS, CDR2 YFSETQ, per germline. The CDR3 here is CASSPGTGSYNEQFF. The CDR3 DNA reads as TGCGCCAGCAGCCCCGGGACAGGGTCCTACAATGAGCAGTTCTTC.

This chain links TRBV7-9 with TRBJ1-5; no definite D call. This CDR3 is built from 15 residues. CDR1 and CDR2 from the germline V gene are SEHNR and FQNEAQ (reference sequence). Trimming took 0 bases from V and 2 from J, leaving 8 bases between them. CDR3 coding DNA: TGTGCCAGCAGCTTAGCCTCCGGGGGCAATCAGCCCCAGCATTTT. Protein product: CASSLASGGNQPQHF.

This chain joins TRBV9 and TRBJ1-4; 7 bases align to TRBD1. With 4 bases clipped from V and 5 bases from J, the junction kept 5 bases outside the gene matches. The V gene's germline CDR1 is SGDLS and CDR2 YYNGEE. The CDR3 consists of 14 residues. The CDR3 spells CASSSGGTNEKLFF. In DNA, the CDR3 is TGTGCCAGCAGCTCAGGGGGGACGAATGAAAAACTGTTTTTT.

Only a few counts were recorded for this clone. The V and J genes are TRBV12-3 or TRBV12-4 and TRBJ1-5; 7 bases agree with TRBD1. V lost 4 bases, J lost 5 bases, and 2 bases stayed unmatched. The CDR3 runs 13 residues. The chain's CDR3 is CASSSGGHQPQHF. The CDR3 DNA sequence: TGTGCCAGCAGTTCAGGGGGGCATCAGCCCCAGCATTTT.